The clone carrying this T cell receptor beta chain was observed once. V trimming: 8 bases; J trimming: 4 bases; junction bases outside the gene matches: 7. This CDR3 comprises 13 residues. In germline, CDR1 is MGHDK, CDR2 SYGVNS. Method: immunoSEQ multiplex PCR; TCRdb's copy keeps in-frame clones and lacks some. The table records 400,000 to 500,000 clones, roughly 90% of them present only once. This specimen belongs to a study of blood T cell repertoires in COVID-19. Study background: T cells, B-cell-depleted T cells, or PBMCs supplied cDNA or gDNA.

Donors of Cohort 3 who recovered were those that had two negative PCRs, clearance, or symptom resolution. The rearrangement uses TRBV25-1 and TRBJ2-7, with TRBD1 identical over 8 bases. The sample consisted of PBMCs or T cells enriched from blood (not recorded which). This TCR was sampled from a woman between 35 and 50 years old who had recovered from COVID-19. CDR3 bases: TGTGCCAGCTCAAGAGACAGGGGTTACGAGCAGTACTTC. It translates to CASSRDRGYEQYF.